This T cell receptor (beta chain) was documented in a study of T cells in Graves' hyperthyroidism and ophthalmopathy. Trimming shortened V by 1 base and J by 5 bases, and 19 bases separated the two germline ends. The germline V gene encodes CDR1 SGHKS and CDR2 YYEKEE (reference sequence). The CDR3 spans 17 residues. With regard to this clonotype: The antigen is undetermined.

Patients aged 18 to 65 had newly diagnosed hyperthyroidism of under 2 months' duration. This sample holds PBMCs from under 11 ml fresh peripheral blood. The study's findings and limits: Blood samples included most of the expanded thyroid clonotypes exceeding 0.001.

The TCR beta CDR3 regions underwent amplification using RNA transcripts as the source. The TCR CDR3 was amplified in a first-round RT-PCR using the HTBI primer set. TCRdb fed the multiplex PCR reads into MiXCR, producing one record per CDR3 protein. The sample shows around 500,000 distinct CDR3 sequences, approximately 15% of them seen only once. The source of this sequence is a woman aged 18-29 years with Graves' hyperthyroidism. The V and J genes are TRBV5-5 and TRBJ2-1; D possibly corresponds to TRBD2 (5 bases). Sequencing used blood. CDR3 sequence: CASSLRASGSGNNEQFF. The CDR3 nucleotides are TGTGCCAGCAGCTTGCGGGCCAGTGGGAGTGGGAACAATGAGCAGTTCTTC.